This T cell receptor beta chain originates from a study of early T cells in non-severe SARS-CoV-2 infection. Unique molecular identifiers were affixed to single, distinct cDNA molecules. A single record per CDR3 protein comes from TCRdb applying MiXCR to the 5' RACE reads. The data contain about 58,000 distinct CDR3 sequences, about 13% of them singletons. The germline CDR1 and CDR2 sequences are LGHNA and YNFKEQ. This CDR3 has 17 residues. V was clipped by 0 bases and J by 8 bases, with 17 bases between them. This clonotype showed up many times. This receptor was obtained from an adult who was a healthcare worker with PCR-confirmed SARS-CoV-2 infection or an uninfected control (not recorded which). Source material: whole blood. The V and J genes are TRBV4-2 and TRBJ1-6, with a weak D call TRBD1 (5 bases). The CDR3 sequence: CASSQDPRLGADSPLHF. The CDR3 DNA sequence: TGTGCCAGCAGCCAAGACCCACGTTTAGGGGCGGATTCACCCCTCCACTTT.